These T cell receptor beta chains were read from a single sample in a study of blood T cell repertoires in COVID-19. Assay used: immunoSEQ multiplex PCR; TCRdb lists only in-frame clones, some missing. The table records 120,000 or so clones, 83% of them present only once. Material: peripheral blood. The receptors here all came from an elderly man with active or convalescent COVID-19. CDR3s include the opening cysteine and the closing phenylalanine or tryptophan. A D gene is named only where the DNA matches it firmly. Size values are once, few and many counts, or a class for expanded clones, and some rows have none.

d_gene: TRBD1
v_gene: TRBV18
abundance: .
j_gene: TRBJ1-5
CDR3nt: TGTGCCAGCTCACCACTACAGGGGGGCAATCAGCCCCAGCATTTT
CDR3aa: CASSPLQGGNQPQHF

d_gene: TRBD2
v_gene: TRBV7-3
abundance: .
j_gene: TRBJ2-1
CDR3nt: TGTGCCAGCAGCTCCTCGGGGGGGCTCTACAATGAGCAGTTCTTC
CDR3aa: CASSSSGGLYNEQFF

d_gene: TRBD1
v_gene: TRBV4-1
abundance: .
j_gene: TRBJ2-1
CDR3nt: TGCGCCAGCAGCCATTCCGGGACAGGGGGTTACAATGAGCAGTTCTTC
CDR3aa: CASSHSGTGGYNEQFF

d_gene: .
v_gene: TRBV11-3
abundance: .
j_gene: TRBJ1-1
CDR3nt: TGTGCCAGCAGCTTAGGATCCCGGGGAAGGACTGAAGCTTTCTTT
CDR3aa: CASSLGSRGRTEAFF

d_gene: .
v_gene: TRBV19
abundance: .
j_gene: TRBJ2-2
CDR3nt: TGTGCCAGTAGCAAACCGAGGGTTATTAACACCGGGGAGCTGTTTTTT
CDR3aa: CASSKPRVINTGELFF

d_gene: TRBD1
v_gene: TRBV19
abundance: once
j_gene: TRBJ1-5
CDR3nt: TGTGCCAGTAGTACGGGACAGTTCCGGCAGCCCCAGCATTTT
CDR3aa: CASSTGQFRQPQHF

d_gene: TRBD1
v_gene: TRBV15
abundance: .
j_gene: TRBJ1-1
CDR3nt: TGTGCCACCAGCAGAGATAAGGGGCAGGGGGCTATAACTGAAGCTTTCTTT
CDR3aa: CATSRDKGQGAITEAFF

d_gene: .
v_gene: TRBV6-2/TRBV6-3
abundance: .
j_gene: TRBJ1-3
CDR3nt: TGTGCCAGCAGTTACGACCGACTCTCAGGAAACACCATATATTTT
CDR3aa: CASSYDRLSGNTIYF

d_gene: .
v_gene: TRBV7-6
abundance: .
j_gene: TRBJ2-1
CDR3nt: TGTGCCAGCAGCCCGCCCGGGCTAGCCTCCCACAATGAGCAGTTCTTC
CDR3aa: CASSPPGLASHNEQFF

d_gene: .
v_gene: TRBV4-3
abundance: .
j_gene: TRBJ1-6
CDR3nt: TGCGCCAGCAGCCAAGATCAGGGACCCCTCCACTTT
CDR3aa: CASSQDQGPLHF

d_gene: TRBD1
v_gene: TRBV7-2
abundance: .
j_gene: TRBJ1-2
CDR3nt: TGTGCCAGCAGCTTAGCGGAACAGGGGGGTGGCTACACCTTC
CDR3aa: CASSLAEQGGGYTF

d_gene: TRBD1
v_gene: TRBV7-9
abundance: .
j_gene: TRBJ2-2
CDR3nt: TGTGCCAGCAGCTTCGGACAGGGCTTCACCGGGGAGCTGTTTTTT
CDR3aa: CASSFGQGFTGELFF

d_gene: TRBD2
v_gene: TRBV3-1/TRBV3-2
abundance: .
j_gene: TRBJ2-3
CDR3nt: TGTGCCAGCAGCCAAGGGGCGCGTAGCGGGGGGAGCACAGATACGCAGTATTTT
CDR3aa: CASSQGARSGGSTDTQYF

d_gene: .
v_gene: TRBV3-1/TRBV3-2
abundance: .
j_gene: TRBJ2-7
CDR3nt: TGTGCCAGTTCTTTTGTGAGCTCCTACGAGCAGTACTTC
CDR3aa: CASSFVSSYEQYF

d_gene: .
v_gene: TRBV28
abundance: .
j_gene: TRBJ1-2
CDR3nt: TGTGCCAGCAGTTCACCCGCAGGGCACTATGGCTACACCTTC
CDR3aa: CASSSPAGHYGYTF

d_gene: TRBD1
v_gene: TRBV18
abundance: once
j_gene: TRBJ1-2
CDR3nt: TGTGCCAGCTCCCCCACCGGACAGGCGGATGGCTACACCTTC
CDR3aa: CASSPTGQADGYTF

d_gene: TRBD1
v_gene: TRBV28
abundance: once
j_gene: TRBJ1-5
CDR3nt: TGTGCCAGCAGCCGAGGGACAGGGGCTCATCAGCCCCAGCATTTT
CDR3aa: CASSRGTGAHQPQHF

d_gene: TRBD1
v_gene: TRBV9
abundance: .
j_gene: TRBJ1-2
CDR3nt: TGTGCCAGCAGCGCGGGAGGACAGGGTAAAGACTATGGCTACACCTTC
CDR3aa: CASSAGGQGKDYGYTF

d_gene: TRBD2
v_gene: TRBV4-3
abundance: few
j_gene: TRBJ2-2
CDR3nt: TGCGCCAGCAGCCTCGGACTAGCGGGGAGCCCGAACACCGGGGAGCTGTTTTTT
CDR3aa: CASSLGLAGSPNTGELFF

d_gene: TRBD1
v_gene: TRBV4-3
abundance: .
j_gene: TRBJ2-4
CDR3nt: TGCGCCAGCAGCCAAGAAAGGGGCTGGGCAGGGGGTGCCAACATTCAGTACTTC
CDR3aa: CASSQERGWAGGANIQYF

d_gene: .
v_gene: TRBV18
abundance: .
j_gene: TRBJ2-5
CDR3nt: TGTGCCAGCTCACCGGGGGCAGGCCAAGAGACCCAGTACTTC
CDR3aa: CASSPGAGQETQYF

d_gene: .
v_gene: TRBV18
abundance: .
j_gene: TRBJ1-2
CDR3nt: TGTGCCAGCTCACCACCGTCTGGTGGCGGCTACACCTTC
CDR3aa: CASSPPSGGGYTF

d_gene: .
v_gene: TRBV12-5
abundance: .
j_gene: TRBJ2-5
CDR3nt: TGTGCTAGTGGTTTAACGGGGTATGGTGAGACCCAGTACTTC
CDR3aa: CASGLTGYGETQYF

d_gene: .
v_gene: TRBV6-2/TRBV6-3
abundance: .
j_gene: TRBJ1-5
CDR3nt: TGTGCCAGCAGTTACTTGGGCGGGGATCAGCCCCAGCATTTT
CDR3aa: CASSYLGGDQPQHF

d_gene: .
v_gene: TRBV12-3/TRBV12-4
abundance: .
j_gene: TRBJ1-4
CDR3nt: TGTGCCAGCAGACCTACAGGGGAAAAACTGTTTTTT
CDR3aa: CASRPTGEKLFF

d_gene: TRBD1
v_gene: TRBV10-2
abundance: .
j_gene: TRBJ1-5
CDR3nt: TGCGCCAGCAGTGACAACAGGGGCCCCAATTATAGCAATCAGCCCCAGCATTTT
CDR3aa: CASSDNRGPNYSNQPQHF

d_gene: .
v_gene: TRBV12-3/TRBV12-4
abundance: .
j_gene: TRBJ2-7
CDR3nt: TGTGCCAGCAGGGAGTCGGGGGTGAGGGAGCAGTACTTC
CDR3aa: CASRESGVREQYF

d_gene: TRBD1
v_gene: TRBV10-3
abundance: .
j_gene: TRBJ1-2
CDR3nt: TGTGCCATCAGTGAGGGGACAGGGGGCAACTATGGCTACACCTTC
CDR3aa: CAISEGTGGNYGYTF

d_gene: TRBD1
v_gene: TRBV7-2
abundance: .
j_gene: TRBJ1-6
CDR3nt: TGTGCCAGCAGCACTGACAGGGGCCCACCCCTCCACTTT
CDR3aa: CASSTDRGPPLHF

d_gene: TRBD1
v_gene: TRBV7-9
abundance: .
j_gene: TRBJ1-4
CDR3nt: TGTGCCAGCAGCCCCAGGACAGGGCTGGAAAAACTGTTTTTT
CDR3aa: CASSPRTGLEKLFF

d_gene: TRBD1
v_gene: TRBV2
abundance: .
j_gene: TRBJ1-1
CDR3nt: TGTGCCAGCAGTGTCCGACAGGGGGCAGCAGGCACTGAAGCTTTCTTT
CDR3aa: CASSVRQGAAGTEAFF

d_gene: TRBD1
v_gene: TRBV7-4
abundance: .
j_gene: TRBJ2-3
CDR3nt: TGTGCCAGCAGCTCAAAGCCTCGGGACAGTAGCACAGATACGCAGTATTTT
CDR3aa: CASSSKPRDSSTDTQYF

d_gene: .
v_gene: TRBV18
abundance: .
j_gene: TRBJ2-5
CDR3nt: TGTGCCAGCTCACCAACAACAGTCCAAGAGACCCAGTACTTC
CDR3aa: CASSPTTVQETQYF

d_gene: .
v_gene: TRBV2
abundance: .
j_gene: TRBJ1-4
CDR3nt: TGTGCCAGCAGTGGGCAGGGGAATGAAAAACTGTTTTTT
CDR3aa: CASSGQGNEKLFF

d_gene: .
v_gene: TRBV27
abundance: .
j_gene: TRBJ1-2
CDR3nt: TGTGCCAGCACCCAGATGCAGGGAGGCGACTATGGCTACACCTTC
CDR3aa: CASTQMQGGDYGYTF

d_gene: .
v_gene: TRBV2
abundance: .
j_gene: TRBJ2-2
CDR3nt: TGTGCCAGCAGTAACAGGGACACCGGGGAGCTGTTTTTT
CDR3aa: CASSNRDTGELFF

d_gene: .
v_gene: TRBV10-3
abundance: .
j_gene: TRBJ1-1
CDR3nt: TGTGCCATCAACCGACAGGAAAACACTGAAGCTTTCTTT
CDR3aa: CAINRQENTEAFF

d_gene: .
v_gene: TRBV5-6
abundance: .
j_gene: TRBJ1-2
CDR3nt: TGTGCCAGCAGCCCCCGGGAGCCTAACTATGGCTACACCTTC
CDR3aa: CASSPREPNYGYTF

d_gene: .
v_gene: TRBV12-3/TRBV12-4
abundance: few
j_gene: TRBJ2-7
CDR3nt: TGTGCCAGCAGTTTCGCTCGGTACGAGCAGTACTTC
CDR3aa: CASSFARYEQYF

d_gene: .
v_gene: TRBV12-5
abundance: .
j_gene: TRBJ1-1
CDR3nt: TGTGCTAGTGGTTTGGGACACGTGAACACTGAAGCTTTCTTT
CDR3aa: CASGLGHVNTEAFF

d_gene: .
v_gene: TRBV30
abundance: .
j_gene: TRBJ1-2
CDR3nt: TGTGCCTGGAGTGTACCGGGGAGTTATGGCTACACCTTC
CDR3aa: CAWSVPGSYGYTF

d_gene: TRBD2
v_gene: TRBV6-2/TRBV6-3
abundance: .
j_gene: TRBJ2-4
CDR3nt: TGTGCCAGCAGTTACGACGTAGCGGGGGGAGTGCGGGGCAAAAACATTCAGTACTTC
CDR3aa: CASSYDVAGGVRGKNIQYF

d_gene: .
v_gene: TRBV9
abundance: .
j_gene: TRBJ2-5
CDR3nt: TGTGCCAGCAGCGTAGACGTTACAAGAGGGGAGACCCAGTACTTC
CDR3aa: CASSVDVTRGETQYF

d_gene: TRBD1
v_gene: TRBV6-2/TRBV6-3
abundance: .
j_gene: TRBJ1-5
CDR3nt: TGTGCCAGCAGTTACCAAGGAGGGGGCCAGCCCCAGCATTTT
CDR3aa: CASSYQGGGQPQHF

d_gene: TRBD1
v_gene: TRBV7-2
abundance: .
j_gene: TRBJ2-5
CDR3nt: TGTGCCAGCAGCTCGCGGACAGGGGGAGAGACCCAGTACTTC
CDR3aa: CASSSRTGGETQYF

d_gene: TRBD1
v_gene: TRBV19
abundance: .
j_gene: TRBJ1-6
CDR3nt: TGTGCCAGTAGTATGGGACAGGGGGTAAATTCACCCCTCCACTTT
CDR3aa: CASSMGQGVNSPLHF

d_gene: TRBD1
v_gene: TRBV7-8
abundance: .
j_gene: TRBJ1-2
CDR3nt: TGTGCCAGCAGCGCCACCCGACCGGGACAGGGGGCGCCTAACGGAGGCTACACCTTC
CDR3aa: CASSATRPGQGAPNGGYTF

d_gene: TRBD1
v_gene: TRBV5-4
abundance: .
j_gene: TRBJ2-3
CDR3nt: TGTGCCAGCAGCCCCTCCGGCAGGGGGCGCGAAGATACGCAGTATTTT
CDR3aa: CASSPSGRGREDTQYF

d_gene: TRBD2
v_gene: TRBV5-6
abundance: .
j_gene: TRBJ2-5
CDR3nt: TGTGCCAGCAGCTTCGGACTAGCGGGGAGAGAGACCCAGTACTTC
CDR3aa: CASSFGLAGRETQYF

d_gene: .
v_gene: TRBV6-5
abundance: .
j_gene: TRBJ1-2
CDR3nt: TGTGCCAGCAAGAGTGGCAGGGGTGATGGCTACACCTTC
CDR3aa: CASKSGRGDGYTF

d_gene: .
v_gene: TRBV7-3
abundance: .
j_gene: TRBJ1-1
CDR3nt: TGTGCCAGCAGCCCACTGGGGGGGAACACTGAAGCTTTCTTT
CDR3aa: CASSPLGGNTEAFF

d_gene: TRBD1
v_gene: TRBV28
abundance: .
j_gene: TRBJ1-3
CDR3nt: TGTGCCAGCAGTTTCGGGACAGGGGGGATAGCTGGAAACACCATATATTTT
CDR3aa: CASSFGTGGIAGNTIYF

d_gene: .
v_gene: TRBV19
abundance: .
j_gene: TRBJ1-1
CDR3nt: TGTGCCAGTAGTAAGAGGGAGAACACTGAAGCTTTCTTT
CDR3aa: CASSKRENTEAFF

d_gene: TRBD1
v_gene: TRBV18
abundance: .
j_gene: TRBJ1-6
CDR3nt: TGTGCCAGCTCACGTGGGACAGGGGATTCACCCCTCCACTTT
CDR3aa: CASSRGTGDSPLHF

d_gene: TRBD1
v_gene: TRBV7-2
abundance: .
j_gene: TRBJ1-1
CDR3nt: TGTGCCAGCAGCTTAAGGACAGGGGACACTGAAGCTTTCTTT
CDR3aa: CASSLRTGDTEAFF